This TCR beta chain is drawn from a study of blood T cell repertoires in COVID-19. Assay used: immunoSEQ multiplex PCR; TCRdb lists only in-frame clones, some missing. The profile covers about 410,000 clones, with about 89% appearing a single time and about 1.4% taken by the ten largest. The V gene end was trimmed by 6 bases and the J gene end by 8 bases; junction bases not matched to a gene: 10. CDR3 length: 14 residues. CDR1 is LGHNT, CDR2 FRNRAP, per germline. The specimen was peripheral blood. The TCR comes from a woman aged 40 to 50 with COVID-19, enrolled during active disease. The chain has TRBV12-5 and TRBJ1-1, with 9 bases matching TRBD1. CDR3 sequence (DNA): TGTGCTAGTGGGTCGGACAGGGGCTTATCAGAAGCTTTCTTT. Translated, it gives CASGSDRGLSEAFF.